The sequence of this T cell receptor beta chain was determined in a study of OX40 agonist ivuxolimab in advanced cancers. Concerning the study at large: Ivuxolimab, which targeted the costimulatory receptor OX40 (CD134), was an agonistic, fully human IgG2 monoclonal antibody. The paper covers the monotherapy dose-escalation part of the phase I ivuxolimab trial, which included N = 52 patients. Intravenous ivuxolimab was administered to patients every 2 weeks at six dose levels: 0.01, 0.1, 0.3, 1.5, 3 and 10 mg/kg. Peripheral TCRbeta sequencing aimed to test whether ivuxolimab altered TCR sequence diversity and caused clonal T-cell expansion. Among the 50 to 55 dose-escalation patients, about 20 had hepatocellular carcinoma, approximately 15 melanoma, 9 renal cell carcinoma and 9 head and neck cancer. In the dose-escalation cohort, around four fifths of patients were male, and the mean age was approximately 64 years, with a range of about 23 to 90. Patients were allowed to have had prior anti-PD-1, anti-PD-L1 or anti-CTLA-4 therapy, and 30% to 40% of the dose-escalation patients had been treated with checkpoint inhibitors. Partial responses were achieved by three dose-escalation patients, of whom one had hepatocellular carcinoma and two had cutaneous melanoma. Results and caveats for the whole study, not just this receptor: Low levels of normalized T-cell clonal expansion were also seen in some patients who did not respond. Clonal expansion of both CD4+ and CD8+ blood T cells was observed from baseline to week 6 at doses 0.1 to 3.0 mg/kg. Partial responders in the 0.1-3.0 mg/kg groups had among the lowest normalized peripheral clonal expansion, especially among CD8+ T cells. On average, CD8+ T cells showed more expanded clones than CD4+ T cells after ivuxolimab. Which antigens the clonally expanded peripheral T cells were specific for was not determined.

The V end loses 2 bases and the J end loses 4 bases, and a stretch of 6 bases separates them. From the germline V gene (reference sequence), CDR1 is SEHNR and CDR2 is FQNEAQ. From its cysteine to its phenylalanine, the CDR3 spans 13 amino acids. Of the read, only the CDR3 DNA is kept; its 39 bases are in frame from base 1. Genomic DNA was extracted from sorted cells for sequencing of the TCRbeta CDR3 region. The immunoSEQ Assay was used to sequence the TCRbeta CDR3 regions. The clones in this table, taken by TCRdb from immuneACCESS, are in-frame only. Not every clone is retained; where verified, under half of the shortfall comes from an unresolved V gene, and the cause of the rest is unknown. For this sample the table gives about 40,000 clones, of which about 87% were detected only once. Together, the top ten hold roughly 25% of the sample. Concerning this clone itself: Its cognate antigen has yet to be identified. The input lacks base qualities; no much larger clone sits a single base away.

The trial excluded patients who had a history of autoimmune disease or who were on systemic immunosuppression. Peripheral blood for TCR sequencing was drawn from every dose cohort at baseline, at cycle 4 day 1 and at cycle 7 day 1. The samples were drawn from a first-in-human, open-label, multicenter phase I dose-escalation trial of ivuxolimab. Adults with locally advanced or metastatic head and neck squamous cell, hepatocellular, melanoma or renal cell carcinoma were enrolled in the trial. Before TCR sequencing, CD4+ and CD8+ T cells were separately sorted from peripheral blood. The sequenced sample was CD4+ or CD8+ T cells sorted from blood, obtained in a trial of the OX40 agonist ivuxolimab. The rearranged segments are TRBV7-9 and TRBJ2-1, with the identity of the D gene unclear. The clonotype was recovered from an adult with an advanced solid tumor such as melanoma, head and neck, liver or kidney cancer. The bases are TGTGCCAGCAGCTTAAGTGAGTACAATGAGCAGTTCTTC. Translated, it reads CASSLSEYNEQFF.